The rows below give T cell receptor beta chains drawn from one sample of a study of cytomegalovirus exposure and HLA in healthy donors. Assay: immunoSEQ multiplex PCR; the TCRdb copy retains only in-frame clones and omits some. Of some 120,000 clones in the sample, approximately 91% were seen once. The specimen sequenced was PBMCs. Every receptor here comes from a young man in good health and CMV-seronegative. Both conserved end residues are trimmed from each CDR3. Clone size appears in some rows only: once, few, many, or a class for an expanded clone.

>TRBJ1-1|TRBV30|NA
AWDRTGDTEAF
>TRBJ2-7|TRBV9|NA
ASSVDSRASANEQY
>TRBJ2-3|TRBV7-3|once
ASSRTIGTDTQY
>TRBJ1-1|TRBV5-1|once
ASSLEGQGANTEAF
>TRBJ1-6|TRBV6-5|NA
ASSGQTDNSPLH
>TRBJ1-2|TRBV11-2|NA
ASTGTSGIGYGYT
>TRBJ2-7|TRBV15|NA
ATSRGGTGDGEQY
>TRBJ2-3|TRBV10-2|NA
ASSGLAGGPGDTQY
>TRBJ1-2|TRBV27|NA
ASRGQTTNYGYT
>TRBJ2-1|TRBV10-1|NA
ASSESGTSVPF
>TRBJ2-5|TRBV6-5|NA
ASSYTSVGETQY
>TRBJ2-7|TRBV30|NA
AWVTGFAREQY
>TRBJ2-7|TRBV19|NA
ASSSRGTGTYEQY
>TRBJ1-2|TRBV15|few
ATSGDGGMYGYT
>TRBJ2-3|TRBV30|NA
AWSVAGGMDTQY
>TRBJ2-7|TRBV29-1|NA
SVVLAGGRLQY
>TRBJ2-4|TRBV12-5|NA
ASGLGDGTSGSGAKNIQY
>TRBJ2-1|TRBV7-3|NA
ASSQTGDRVYNEQF
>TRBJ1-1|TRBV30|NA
AWSPKTEAF
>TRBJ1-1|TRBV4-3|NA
ASSQDPKQNTEAF
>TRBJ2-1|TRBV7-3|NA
ASSLGAGGFSEQF
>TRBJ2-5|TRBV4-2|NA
ASSQDWGEETQY
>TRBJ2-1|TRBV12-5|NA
ASGLYPLGTSGRDYNEQF
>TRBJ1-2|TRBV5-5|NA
ASSHLMGGQGHYGYT
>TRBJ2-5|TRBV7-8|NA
ASSLARTGGGQETQY
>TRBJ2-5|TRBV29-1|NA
SVASGEAGVETQY
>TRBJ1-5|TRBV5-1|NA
ANKQGAPNQPQH
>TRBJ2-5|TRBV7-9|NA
ASSSRVQETQY
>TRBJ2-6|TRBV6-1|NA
ASSPGLGANVLT
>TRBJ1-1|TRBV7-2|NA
ASSLWASTLNTEAF
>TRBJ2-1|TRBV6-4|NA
ASSGGQGPTNEQF
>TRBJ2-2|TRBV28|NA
ASSFHRGRSTGELF
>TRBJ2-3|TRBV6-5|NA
AATTSGLTDTQY
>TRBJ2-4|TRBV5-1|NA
ASSFAGTGADAAKNIQY
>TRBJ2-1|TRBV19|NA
ASTRGSGRGNEQF
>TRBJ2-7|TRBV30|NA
AWRTDRGRGQY
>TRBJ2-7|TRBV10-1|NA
ASSEKTSGSHNEQY
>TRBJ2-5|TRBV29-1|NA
SVERAGDYQETQY
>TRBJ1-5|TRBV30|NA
AWSGGDRGQPQH
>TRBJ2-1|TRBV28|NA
ASIVRAGYNEQF
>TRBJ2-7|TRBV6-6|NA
ASSRGSLYEQY
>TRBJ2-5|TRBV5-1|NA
ASSLGLAGAGGHETQY
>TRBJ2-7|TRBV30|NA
AWSVPGGSLNEQY
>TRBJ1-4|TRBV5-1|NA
ASSGGQGRPEKLF
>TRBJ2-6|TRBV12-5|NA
ASGLVQEFLNSGANVLT
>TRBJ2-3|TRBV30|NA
AWSVWGLTSTDTQY
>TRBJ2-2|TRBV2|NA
ASTGGLAGKTGELF
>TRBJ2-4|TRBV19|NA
ASSIGAGAKNIQY
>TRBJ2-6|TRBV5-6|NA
ASSLGQAGANVLT